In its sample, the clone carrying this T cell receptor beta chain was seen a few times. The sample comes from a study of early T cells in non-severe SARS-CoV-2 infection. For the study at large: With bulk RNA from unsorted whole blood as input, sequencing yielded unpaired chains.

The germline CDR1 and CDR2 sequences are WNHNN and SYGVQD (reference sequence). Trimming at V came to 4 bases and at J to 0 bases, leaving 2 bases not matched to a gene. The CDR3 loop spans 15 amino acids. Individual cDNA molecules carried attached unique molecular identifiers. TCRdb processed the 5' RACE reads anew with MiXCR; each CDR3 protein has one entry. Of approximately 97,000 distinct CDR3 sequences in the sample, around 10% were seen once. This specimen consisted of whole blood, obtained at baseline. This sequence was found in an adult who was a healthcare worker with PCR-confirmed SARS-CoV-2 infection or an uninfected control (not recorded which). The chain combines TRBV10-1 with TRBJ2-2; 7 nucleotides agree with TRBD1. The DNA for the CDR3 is TGCGCCAGCAGTGGAGGGACAGCGAACACCGGGGAGCTGTTTTTT. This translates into CASSGGTANTGELFF.